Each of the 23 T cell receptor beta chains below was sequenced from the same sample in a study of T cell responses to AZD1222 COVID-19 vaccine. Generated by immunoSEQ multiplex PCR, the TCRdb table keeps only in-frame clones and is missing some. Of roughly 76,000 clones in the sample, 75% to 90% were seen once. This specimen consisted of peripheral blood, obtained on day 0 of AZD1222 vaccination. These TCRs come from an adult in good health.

The CDR3 bases are TGTGCCAGCAGCTTATCCCCAGGGACTGGGGCCAACGTCCTGACTTTC. Amino acids: CASSLSPGTGANVLTF. V and J are TRBV11-2 and TRBJ2-6; D is possibly TRBD1 (5 bases). V lost 2 bases, J lost 2 bases, and 10 bases lay in between. The germline V gene has CDR1 SGHAT and CDR2 FQNNGV. There are 16 residues in the CDR3. Full variable domain (outside the CDR3, taken from reference TRBV11-2 and TRBJ2-6): EAGVAQSPRYKIIEKRQSVAFWCNPISGHATLYWYQQILGQGPKLLIQFQNNGVVDDSQLPKDRFSAERLKGVDSTLKIQPAKLEDSAVYLCASSLSPGTGANVLTFGAGSRLTVL.

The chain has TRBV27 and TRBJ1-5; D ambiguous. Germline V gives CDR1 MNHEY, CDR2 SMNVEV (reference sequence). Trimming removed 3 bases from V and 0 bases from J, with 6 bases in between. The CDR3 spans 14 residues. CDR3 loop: CASSLGYSNQPQHF. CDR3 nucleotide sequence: TGTGCCAGCAGTTTGGGATATAGCAATCAGCCCCAGCATTTT.

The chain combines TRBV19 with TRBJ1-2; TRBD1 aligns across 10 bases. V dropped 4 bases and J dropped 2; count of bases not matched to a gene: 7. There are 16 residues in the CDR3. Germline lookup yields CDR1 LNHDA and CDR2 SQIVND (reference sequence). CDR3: CASSTRQGARNYGYTF. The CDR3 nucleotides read TGTGCCAGTAGTACCAGACAGGGGGCTCGGAACTATGGCTACACCTTC.

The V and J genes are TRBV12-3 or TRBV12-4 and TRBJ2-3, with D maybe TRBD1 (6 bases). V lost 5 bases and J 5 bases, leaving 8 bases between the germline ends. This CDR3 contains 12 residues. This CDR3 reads CASSAQGDTQYF. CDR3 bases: TGTGCCAGCAGTGCACAGGGAGATACGCAGTATTTT.

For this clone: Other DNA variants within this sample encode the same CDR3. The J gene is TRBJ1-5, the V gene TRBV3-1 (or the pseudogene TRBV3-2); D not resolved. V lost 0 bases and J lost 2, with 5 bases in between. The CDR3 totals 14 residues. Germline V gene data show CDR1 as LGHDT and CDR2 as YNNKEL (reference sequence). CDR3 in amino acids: CASSQDVGNQPQHF. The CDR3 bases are TGTGCCAGCAGCCAAGATGTAGGCAATCAGCCCCAGCATTTT.

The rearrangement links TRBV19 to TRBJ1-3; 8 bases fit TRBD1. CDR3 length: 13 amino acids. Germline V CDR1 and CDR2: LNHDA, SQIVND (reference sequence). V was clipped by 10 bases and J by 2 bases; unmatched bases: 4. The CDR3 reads CATEQGAGNTIYF. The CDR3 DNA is TGTGCCACCGAACAGGGGGCTGGAAACACCATATATTTT.

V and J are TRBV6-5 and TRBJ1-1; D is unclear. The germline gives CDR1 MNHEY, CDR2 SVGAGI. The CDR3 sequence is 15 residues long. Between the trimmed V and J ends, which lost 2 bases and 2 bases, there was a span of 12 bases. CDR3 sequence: CASSYGSSGNTEAFF. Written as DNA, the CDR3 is TGTGCCAGCAGTTACGGGTCGTCGGGCAACACTGAAGCTTTCTTT.

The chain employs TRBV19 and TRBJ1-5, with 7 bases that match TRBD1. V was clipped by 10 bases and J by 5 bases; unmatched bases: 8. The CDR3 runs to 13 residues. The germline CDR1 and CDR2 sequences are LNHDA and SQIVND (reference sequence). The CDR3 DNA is TGTGCCACGAGGGACAGCCCTTATCAGCCCCAGCATTTT. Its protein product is CATRDSPYQPQHF.

The CDR3 sequence is CASSRAGRKNEQFF. As DNA, the CDR3 is TGTGCCAGCAGCAGAGCTGGACGGAAAAATGAGCAGTTCTTC. This rearrangement joins TRBV11-3 to TRBJ2-1; D is ambiguous. V was trimmed by 5 bases and J by 7 bases, leaving 15 bases between them. Germline V lookup: CDR1 SGHNT, CDR2 YENEEA. This CDR3 spans 14 amino acids.

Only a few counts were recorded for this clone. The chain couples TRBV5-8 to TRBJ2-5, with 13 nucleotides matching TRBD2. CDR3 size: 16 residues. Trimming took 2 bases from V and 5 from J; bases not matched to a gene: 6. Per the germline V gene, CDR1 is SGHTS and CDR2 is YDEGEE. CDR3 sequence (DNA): TGTGCCAGCAGCTTAACCGGACTAGCGGGAGTTGAGACCCAGTACTTC. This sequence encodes CASSLTGLAGVETQYF.

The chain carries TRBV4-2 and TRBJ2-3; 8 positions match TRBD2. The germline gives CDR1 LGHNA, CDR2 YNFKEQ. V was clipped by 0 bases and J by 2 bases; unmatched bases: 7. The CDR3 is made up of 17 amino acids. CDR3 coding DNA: TGTGCCAGCAGCCAAGAGTCTCTAGCGGGTCACACAGATACGCAGTATTTT. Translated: CASSQESLAGHTDTQYF.

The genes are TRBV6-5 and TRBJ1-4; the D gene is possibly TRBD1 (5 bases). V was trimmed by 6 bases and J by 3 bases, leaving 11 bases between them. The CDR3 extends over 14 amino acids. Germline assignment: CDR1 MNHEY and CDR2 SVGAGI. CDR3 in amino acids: CASSLWGANEKLFF. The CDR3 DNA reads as TGTGCCAGCAGCCTCTGGGGGGCTAATGAAAAACTGTTTTTT.

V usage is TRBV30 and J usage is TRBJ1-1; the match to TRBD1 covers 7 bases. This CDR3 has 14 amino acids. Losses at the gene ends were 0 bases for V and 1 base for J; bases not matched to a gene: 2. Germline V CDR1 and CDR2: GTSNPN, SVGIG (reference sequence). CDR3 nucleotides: TGTGCCTGGAGTGTGGGGACAGCGAACACTGAAGCTTTCTTT. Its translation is CAWSVGTANTEAFF.

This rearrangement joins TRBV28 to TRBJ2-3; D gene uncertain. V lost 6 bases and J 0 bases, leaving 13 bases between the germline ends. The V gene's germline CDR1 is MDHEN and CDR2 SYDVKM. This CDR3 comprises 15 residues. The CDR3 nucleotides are TGTGCCAGCAGCCTCGAACAGCCTAGCACAGATACGCAGTATTTT. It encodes CASSLEQPSTDTQYF.

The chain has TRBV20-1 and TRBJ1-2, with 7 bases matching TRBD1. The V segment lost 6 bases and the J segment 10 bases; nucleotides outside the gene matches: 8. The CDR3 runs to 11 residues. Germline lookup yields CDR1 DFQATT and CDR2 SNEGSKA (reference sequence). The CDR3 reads CSAIGQAFYTF. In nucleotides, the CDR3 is TGCAGTGCCATCGGACAGGCGTTCTACACCTTC.

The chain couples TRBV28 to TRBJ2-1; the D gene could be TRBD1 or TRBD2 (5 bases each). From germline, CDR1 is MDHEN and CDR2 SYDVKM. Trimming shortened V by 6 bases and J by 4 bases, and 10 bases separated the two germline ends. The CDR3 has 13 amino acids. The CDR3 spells CASRGGGYNEQFF. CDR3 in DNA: TGTGCCAGCAGAGGTGGGGGATACAATGAGCAGTTCTTC.

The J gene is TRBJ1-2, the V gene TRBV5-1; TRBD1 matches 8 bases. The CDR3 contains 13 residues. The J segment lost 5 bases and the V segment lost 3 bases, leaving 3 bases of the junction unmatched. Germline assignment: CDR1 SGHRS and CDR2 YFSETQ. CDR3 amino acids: CASSSGQDYGYTF. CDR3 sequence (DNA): TGCGCCAGCAGCTCGGGACAGGATTATGGCTACACCTTC. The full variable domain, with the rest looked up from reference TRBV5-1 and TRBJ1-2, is KAGVTQTPRYLIKTRGQQVTLSCSPISGHRSVSWYQQTPGQGLQFLFEYFSETQRNKGNFPGRFSGRQFSNSRSEMNVSTLELGDSALYLCASSSGQDYGYTFGSGTRLTVV.

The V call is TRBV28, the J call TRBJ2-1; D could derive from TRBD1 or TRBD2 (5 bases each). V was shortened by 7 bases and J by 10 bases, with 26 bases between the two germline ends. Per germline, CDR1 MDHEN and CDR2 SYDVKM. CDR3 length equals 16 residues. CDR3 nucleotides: TGTGCCAGCAAAACCACCGGGACCCAACGGGTTGGGGAGCAGTTCTTC. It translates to CASKTTGTQRVGEQFF.

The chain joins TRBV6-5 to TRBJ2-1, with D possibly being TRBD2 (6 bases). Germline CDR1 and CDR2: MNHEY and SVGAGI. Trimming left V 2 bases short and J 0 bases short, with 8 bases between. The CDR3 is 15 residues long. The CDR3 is CASSYDGSSYNEQFF. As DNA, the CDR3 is TGTGCCAGCAGTTACGACGGGAGCTCCTACAATGAGCAGTTCTTC.

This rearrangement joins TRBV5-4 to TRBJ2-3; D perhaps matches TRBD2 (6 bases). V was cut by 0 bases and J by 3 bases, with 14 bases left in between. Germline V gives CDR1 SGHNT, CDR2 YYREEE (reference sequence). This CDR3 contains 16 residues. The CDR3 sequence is CASSLDPGEMTDTQYF. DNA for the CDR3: TGTGCCAGCAGCTTGGATCCGGGAGAGATGACAGATACGCAGTATTTT.

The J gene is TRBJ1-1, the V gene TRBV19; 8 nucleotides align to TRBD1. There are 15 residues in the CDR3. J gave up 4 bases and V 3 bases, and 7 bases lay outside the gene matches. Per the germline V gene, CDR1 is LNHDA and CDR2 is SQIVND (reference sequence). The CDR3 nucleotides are TGTGCCAGTAGTATGATCCAGGGGGCGGCCACTGAAGCTTTCTTT. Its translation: CASSMIQGAATEAFF.

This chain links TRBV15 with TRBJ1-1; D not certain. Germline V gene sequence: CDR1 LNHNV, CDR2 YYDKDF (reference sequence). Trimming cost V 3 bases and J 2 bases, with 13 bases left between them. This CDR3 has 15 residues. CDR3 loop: CATSRTWQRNTEAFF. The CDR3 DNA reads TGTGCCACCAGCAGGACCTGGCAGCGAAACACTGAAGCTTTCTTT. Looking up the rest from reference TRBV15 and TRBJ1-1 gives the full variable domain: DAMVIQNPRYQVTQFGKPVTLSCSQTLNHNVMYWYQQKSSQAPKLLFHYYDKDFNNEADTPDNFQSRRPNTSFCFLDIRSPGLGDTAMYLCATSRTWQRNTEAFFGQGTRLTVV.

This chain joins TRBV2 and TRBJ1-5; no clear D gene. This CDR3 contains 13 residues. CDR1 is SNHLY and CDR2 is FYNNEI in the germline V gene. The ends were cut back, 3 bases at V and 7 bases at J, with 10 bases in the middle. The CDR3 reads CASSEMTSQPQHF. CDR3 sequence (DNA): TGTGCCAGCAGTGAGATGACCTCCCAGCCCCAGCATTTT.